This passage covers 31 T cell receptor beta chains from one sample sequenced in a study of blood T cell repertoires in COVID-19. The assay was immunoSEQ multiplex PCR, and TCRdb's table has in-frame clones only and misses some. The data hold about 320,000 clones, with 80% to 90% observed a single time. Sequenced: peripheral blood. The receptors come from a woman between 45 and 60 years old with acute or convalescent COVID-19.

CDR3 region: CAWGRGNDDEQYF. The CDR3 DNA reads TGTGCCTGGGGGAGGGGGAACGACGACGAGCAGTACTTC. The V and J genes are TRBV30 and TRBJ2-7; possibly TRBD2 for D (7 bases). Germline V lookup: CDR1 GTSNPN, CDR2 SVGIG (reference sequence). Trimming removed 5 bases from V and 5 bases from J, with 16 bases in between. The CDR3 loop spans 13 amino acids.

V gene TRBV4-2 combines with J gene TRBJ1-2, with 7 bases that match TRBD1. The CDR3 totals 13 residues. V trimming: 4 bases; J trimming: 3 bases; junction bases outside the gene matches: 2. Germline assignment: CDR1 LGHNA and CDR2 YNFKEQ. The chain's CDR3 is CASSRDSHYGYTF. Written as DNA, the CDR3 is TGTGCCAGCAGCCGGGACAGCCACTATGGCTACACCTTC.

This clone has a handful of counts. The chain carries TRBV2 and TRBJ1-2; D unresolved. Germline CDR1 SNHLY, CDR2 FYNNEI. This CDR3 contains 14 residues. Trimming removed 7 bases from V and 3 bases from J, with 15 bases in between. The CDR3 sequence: CASMDTHGYYGYTF. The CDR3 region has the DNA TGTGCCAGCATGGATACCCACGGGTACTATGGCTACACCTTC.

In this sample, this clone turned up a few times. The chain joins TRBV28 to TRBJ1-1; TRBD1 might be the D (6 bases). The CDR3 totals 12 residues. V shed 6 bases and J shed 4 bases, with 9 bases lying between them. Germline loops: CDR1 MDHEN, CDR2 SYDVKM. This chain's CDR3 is CASSGTTTEAFF. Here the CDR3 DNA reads TGTGCCAGCAGCGGGACAACCACTGAAGCTTTCTTT.

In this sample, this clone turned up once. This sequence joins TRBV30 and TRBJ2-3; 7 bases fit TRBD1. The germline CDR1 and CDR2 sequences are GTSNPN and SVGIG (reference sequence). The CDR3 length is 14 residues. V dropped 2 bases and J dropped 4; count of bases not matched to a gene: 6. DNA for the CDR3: TGTGCCTGGAGTAACCAGGGGGTTGCAGATACGCAGTATTTT. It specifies CAWSNQGVADTQYF.

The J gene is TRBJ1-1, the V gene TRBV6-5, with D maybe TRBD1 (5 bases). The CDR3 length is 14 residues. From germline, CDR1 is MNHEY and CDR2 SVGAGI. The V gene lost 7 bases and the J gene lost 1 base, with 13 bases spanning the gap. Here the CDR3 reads CASTSLDKNTEAFF. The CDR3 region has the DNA TGTGCCAGCACCTCACTGGACAAGAACACTGAAGCTTTCTTT.

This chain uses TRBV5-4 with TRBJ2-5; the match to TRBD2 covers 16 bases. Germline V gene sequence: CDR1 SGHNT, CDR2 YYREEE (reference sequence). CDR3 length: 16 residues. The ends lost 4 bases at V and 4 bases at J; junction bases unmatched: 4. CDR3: CASSPGTSGGVETQYF. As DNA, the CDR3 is TGTGCCAGCAGCCCAGGGACTAGCGGGGGGGTAGAGACCCAGTACTTC.

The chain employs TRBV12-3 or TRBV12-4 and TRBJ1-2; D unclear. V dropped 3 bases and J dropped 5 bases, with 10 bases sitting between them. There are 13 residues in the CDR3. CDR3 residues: CASSFKGDYGYTF. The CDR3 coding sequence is TGTGCCAGCAGTTTTAAGGGAGATTATGGCTACACCTTC.

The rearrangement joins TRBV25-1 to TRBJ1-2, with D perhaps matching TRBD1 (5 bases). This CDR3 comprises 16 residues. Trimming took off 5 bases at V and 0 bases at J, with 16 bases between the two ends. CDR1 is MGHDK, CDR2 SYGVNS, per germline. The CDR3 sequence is CASSSSDSSSNYGYTF. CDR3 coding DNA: TGTGCCAGCAGTTCTTCCGACAGCTCGTCTAACTATGGCTACACCTTC.

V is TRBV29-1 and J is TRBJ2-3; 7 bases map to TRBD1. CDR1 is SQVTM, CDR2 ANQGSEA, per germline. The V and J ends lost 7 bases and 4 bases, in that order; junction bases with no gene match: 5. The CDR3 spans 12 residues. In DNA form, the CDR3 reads TGCAGCGGGGAAGGGGGCTCAGATACGCAGTATTTT. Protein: CSGEGGSDTQYF.

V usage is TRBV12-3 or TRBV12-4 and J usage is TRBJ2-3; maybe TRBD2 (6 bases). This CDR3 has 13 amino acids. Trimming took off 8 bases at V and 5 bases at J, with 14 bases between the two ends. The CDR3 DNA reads TGTGCCAGCGGAAGACTAGTCAGAGATACGCAGTATTTT. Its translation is CASGRLVRDTQYF.

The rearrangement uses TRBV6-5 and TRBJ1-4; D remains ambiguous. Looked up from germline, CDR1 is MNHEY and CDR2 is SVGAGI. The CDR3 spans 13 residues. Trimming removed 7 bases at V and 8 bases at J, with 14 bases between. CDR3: CASNLGAQEKLFF. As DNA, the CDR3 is TGTGCCAGCAATCTCGGAGCCCAAGAAAAACTGTTTTTT.

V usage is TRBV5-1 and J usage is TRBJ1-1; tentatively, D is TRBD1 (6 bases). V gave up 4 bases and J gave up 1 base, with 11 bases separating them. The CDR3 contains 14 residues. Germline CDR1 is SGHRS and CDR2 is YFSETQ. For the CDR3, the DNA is TGCGCCAGCAGCGAACGGACAGCGAACACTGAAGCTTTCTTT. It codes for CASSERTANTEAFF.

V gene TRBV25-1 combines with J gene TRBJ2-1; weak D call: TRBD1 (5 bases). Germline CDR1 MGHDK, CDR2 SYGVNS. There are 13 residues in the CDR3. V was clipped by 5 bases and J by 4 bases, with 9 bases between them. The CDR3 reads CASSPRGYNEQFF. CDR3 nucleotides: TGTGCCAGCAGTCCAAGGGGATACAATGAGCAGTTCTTC.

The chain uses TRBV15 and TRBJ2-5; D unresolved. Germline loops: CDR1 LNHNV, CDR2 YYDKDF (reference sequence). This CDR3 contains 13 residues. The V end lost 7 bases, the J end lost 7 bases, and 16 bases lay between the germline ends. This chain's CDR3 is CATMGRISRTQYF. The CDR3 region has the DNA TGTGCCACCATGGGTCGGATTAGCAGGACCCAGTACTTC.

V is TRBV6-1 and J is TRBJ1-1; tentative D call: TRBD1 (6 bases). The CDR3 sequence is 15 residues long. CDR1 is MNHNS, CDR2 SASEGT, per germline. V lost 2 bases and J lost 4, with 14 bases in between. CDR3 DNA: TGTGCCAGCAGTGAATCCCCTGACAGGCCCACTGAAGCTTTCTTT. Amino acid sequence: CASSESPDRPTEAFF.

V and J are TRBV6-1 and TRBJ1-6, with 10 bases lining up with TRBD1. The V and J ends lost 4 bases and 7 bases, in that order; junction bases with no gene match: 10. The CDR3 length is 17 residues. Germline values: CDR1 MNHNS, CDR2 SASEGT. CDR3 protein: CASSGVDRGLGNSPLHF. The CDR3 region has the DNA TGTGCCAGCAGTGGCGTCGACAGGGGGCTAGGGAATTCACCCCTCCACTTT.

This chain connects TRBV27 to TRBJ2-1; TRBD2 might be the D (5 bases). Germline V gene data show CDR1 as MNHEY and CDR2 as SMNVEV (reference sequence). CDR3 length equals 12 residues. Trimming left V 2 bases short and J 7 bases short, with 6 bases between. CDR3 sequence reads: CASSLRGNEQFF. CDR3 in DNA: TGTGCCAGCAGTTTACGAGGGAATGAGCAGTTCTTC.

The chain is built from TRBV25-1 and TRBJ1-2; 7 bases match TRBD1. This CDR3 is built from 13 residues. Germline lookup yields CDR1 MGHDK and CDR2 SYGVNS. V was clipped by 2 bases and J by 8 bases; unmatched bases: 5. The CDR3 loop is CASSEGDSAGYTF. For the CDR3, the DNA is TGTGCCAGCAGTGAAGGGGACAGTGCCGGCTACACCTTC.

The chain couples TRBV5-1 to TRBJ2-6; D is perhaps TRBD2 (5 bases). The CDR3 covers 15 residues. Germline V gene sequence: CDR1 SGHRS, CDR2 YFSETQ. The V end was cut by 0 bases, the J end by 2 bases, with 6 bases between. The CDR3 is CASSLGGAGANVLTF. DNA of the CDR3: TGCGCCAGCAGCTTGGGGGGAGCTGGGGCCAACGTCCTGACTTTC.

The CDR3 sequence is CAITDRADQPQHF. The CDR3 bases are TGTGCCATCACGGACAGGGCGGATCAGCCCCAGCATTTT. This chain links TRBV10-3 with TRBJ1-5; TRBD1 agrees at 8 bases. The trim removed 7 bases at V and 5 bases at J, leaving 4 bases unmatched. The CDR3 contains 13 residues. CDR1 ENHRY and CDR2 SYGVKD come from the germline V gene.

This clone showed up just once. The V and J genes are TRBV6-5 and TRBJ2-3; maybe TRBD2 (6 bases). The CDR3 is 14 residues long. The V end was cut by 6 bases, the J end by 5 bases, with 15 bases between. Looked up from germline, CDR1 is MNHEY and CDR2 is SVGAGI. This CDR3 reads CASSPTRGLDTQYF. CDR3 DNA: TGTGCCAGCAGCCCGACTAGGGGCTTAGATACGCAGTATTTT.

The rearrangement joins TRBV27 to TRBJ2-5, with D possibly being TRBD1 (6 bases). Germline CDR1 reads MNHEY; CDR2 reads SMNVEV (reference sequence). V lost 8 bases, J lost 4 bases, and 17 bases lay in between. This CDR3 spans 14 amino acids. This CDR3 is CASGRTAVGETQYF. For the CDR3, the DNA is TGTGCCAGCGGGCGGACAGCCGTTGGAGAGACCCAGTACTTC.

CDR3 protein: CSASDPIGTPYGYTF. The DNA of the CDR3 is TGCAGTGCTAGTGATCCGATCGGGACACCCTATGGCTACACCTTC. This chain uses TRBV20-1 with TRBJ1-2; perhaps TRBD1 as D (6 bases). V was cut by 3 bases and J by 4 bases, with 18 bases left in between. The V gene's germline CDR1 is DFQATT and CDR2 SNEGSKA (reference sequence). CDR3 size: 15 residues.

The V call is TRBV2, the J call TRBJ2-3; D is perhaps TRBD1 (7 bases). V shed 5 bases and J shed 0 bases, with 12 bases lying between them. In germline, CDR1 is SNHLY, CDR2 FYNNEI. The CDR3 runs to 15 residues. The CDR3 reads CASSRGTASTDTQYF. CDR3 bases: TGTGCCAGCAGTCGCGGGACAGCAAGCACAGATACGCAGTATTTT.

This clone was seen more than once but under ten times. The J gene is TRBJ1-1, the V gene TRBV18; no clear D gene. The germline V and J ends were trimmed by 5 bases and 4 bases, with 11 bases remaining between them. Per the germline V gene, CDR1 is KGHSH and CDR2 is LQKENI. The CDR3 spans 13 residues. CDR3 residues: CASSGGSTTEAFF. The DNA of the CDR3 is TGTGCCAGCTCAGGAGGAAGTACCACTGAAGCTTTCTTT.

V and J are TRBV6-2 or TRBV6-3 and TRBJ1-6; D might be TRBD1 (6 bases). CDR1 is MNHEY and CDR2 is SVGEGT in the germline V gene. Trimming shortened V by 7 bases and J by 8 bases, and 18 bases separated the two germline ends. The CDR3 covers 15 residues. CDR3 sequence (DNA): TGTGCCAGCACCCCAAGGAAGGGGGTGGATTCACCCCTCCACTTT. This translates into CASTPRKGVDSPLHF.

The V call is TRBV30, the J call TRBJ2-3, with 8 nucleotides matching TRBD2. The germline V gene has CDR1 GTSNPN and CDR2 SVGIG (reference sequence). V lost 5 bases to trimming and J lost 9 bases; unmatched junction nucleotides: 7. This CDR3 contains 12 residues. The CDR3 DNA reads TGTGCCTGGGGTCCGAGCGGGGGCACGCAGTATTTT. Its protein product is CAWGPSGGTQYF.

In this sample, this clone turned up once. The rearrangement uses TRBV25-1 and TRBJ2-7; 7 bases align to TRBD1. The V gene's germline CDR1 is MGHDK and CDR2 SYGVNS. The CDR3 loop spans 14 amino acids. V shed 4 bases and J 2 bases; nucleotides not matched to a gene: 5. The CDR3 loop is CASSGRDSPYEQYF. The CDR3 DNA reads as TGTGCCAGCAGTGGTCGGGACAGTCCCTACGAGCAGTACTTC.

CDR3 sequence reads: CASSLQGPNQPQHF. The CDR3 bases are TGTGCCAGCAGCTTACAGGGACCAAATCAGCCCCAGCATTTT. The J gene is TRBJ1-5, the V gene TRBV5-4; possibly TRBD1 for D (6 bases). The length of the CDR3 is 14 residues. Per germline, CDR1 SGHNT and CDR2 YYREEE (reference sequence). V lost 2 bases and J 4 bases, leaving 10 bases between the germline ends.

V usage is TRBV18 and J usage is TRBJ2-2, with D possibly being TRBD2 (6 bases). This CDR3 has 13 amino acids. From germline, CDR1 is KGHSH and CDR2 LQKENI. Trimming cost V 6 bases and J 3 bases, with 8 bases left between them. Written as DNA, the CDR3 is TGTGCCAGCTCGGGACTTGACACCGGGGAGCTGTTTTTT. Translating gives CASSGLDTGELFF.